A selection of T cell receptor beta chains follows, all from one sample in a study of blood T cells in healthy people across ages. Each CDR3 protein gets one entry after TCRdb re-called the 5' RACE reads with MiXCR. Here the sample spans 540,000 or so distinct CDR3 sequences, approximately 27% being singletons. The sample comprised blood. The receptors were gathered from a woman between 65 and 79 years old in good health. Both conserved end residues are part of each CDR3. Fields, in order: V gene, J gene, D gene, clone size, CDR3 protein, CDR3 DNA. The D gene is left open where the match is weak. Part of the rows lack a size; the others show once, few, many or a class for expanded clones.

v_gene: TRBV5-5
j_gene: TRBJ2-3
d_gene: TRBD2
abundance: -
CDR3aa: CASSSFGGMSTDTQYF
CDR3nt: TGTGCCAGCAGCTCCTTCGGGGGGATGAGCACAGATACGCAGTATTTT

v_gene: TRBV7-9
j_gene: TRBJ1-5
d_gene: -
abundance: -
CDR3aa: CASSEGAGSGNQPQHF
CDR3nt: TGTGCCAGCAGCGAAGGGGCAGGGTCGGGCAATCAGCCCCAGCATTTT

v_gene: TRBV21-1
j_gene: TRBJ1-1
d_gene: -
abundance: few
CDR3aa: CASTLKTDEAFF
CDR3nt: TGTGCCAGCACCCTTAAGACCGATGAAGCTTTCTTT

v_gene: TRBV6-6
j_gene: TRBJ2-7
d_gene: -
abundance: -
CDR3aa: CASSFQAPLAYEQYF
CDR3nt: TGTGCCAGCAGTTTCCAGGCGCCCTTAGCCTACGAGCAGTACTTC

v_gene: TRBV5-1
j_gene: TRBJ1-6
d_gene: -
abundance: -
CDR3aa: CASSLTEGGSPLHF
CDR3nt: TGCGCCAGCAGCTTGACCGAAGGGGGTTCACCCCTCCACTTT

v_gene: TRBV27
j_gene: TRBJ2-3
d_gene: TRBD1
abundance: few
CDR3aa: CANRTRGLVGTQYF
CDR3nt: TGTGCCAACAGAACCAGGGGGCTGGTAGGTACGCAGTATTTT

v_gene: TRBV9
j_gene: TRBJ2-1
d_gene: -
abundance: -
CDR3aa: CASSVSVQGGEQFF
CDR3nt: TGTGCCAGCAGCGTAAGCGTTCAGGGGGGTGAGCAGTTCTTC

v_gene: TRBV20-1
j_gene: TRBJ1-5
d_gene: -
abundance: -
CDR3aa: CSTSTGHGQPQHF
CDR3nt: TGCAGTACCTCGACAGGCCACGGTCAGCCCCAGCATTTT

v_gene: TRBV12-3/TRBV12-4
j_gene: TRBJ1-2
d_gene: -
abundance: once
CDR3aa: CASSFNRGYTF
CDR3nt: TGTGCCAGCAGTTTTAATCGAGGCTACACCTTC

v_gene: TRBV10-3
j_gene: TRBJ2-5
d_gene: -
abundance: -
CDR3aa: CAISEWGYDRPLDKF
CDR3nt: TGTGCCATCAGTGAGTGGGGATATGACAGGCCGCTGGACAAATTC

v_gene: TRBV5-1
j_gene: TRBJ2-1
d_gene: -
abundance: many
CDR3aa: CASSLQDGGNEQFF
CDR3nt: TGCGCCAGCAGCTTGCAGGACGGGGGAAATGAGCAGTTCTTC

v_gene: TRBV7-8
j_gene: TRBJ2-3
d_gene: -
abundance: -
CDR3aa: CASSLLVADTQYF
CDR3nt: TGTGCCAGCAGCTTGCTAGTCGCAGATACGCAGTATTTT

v_gene: TRBV5-1
j_gene: TRBJ2-4
d_gene: TRBD2
abundance: -
CDR3aa: CASSLRAGGTDIQYF
CDR3nt: TGCGCCAGCAGCTTGAGAGCGGGGGGCACGGACATTCAGTACTTC

v_gene: TRBV7-9
j_gene: TRBJ2-5
d_gene: -
abundance: -
CDR3aa: CASSPDSLPGETQYF
CDR3nt: TGTGCCAGCAGCCCCGACAGCCTCCCAGGAGAGACCCAGTACTTC

v_gene: TRBV7-9
j_gene: TRBJ2-5
d_gene: TRBD2
abundance: -
CDR3aa: CASSWTSGEHYNERFF
CDR3nt: TGTGCCAGCAGCTGGACTAGCGGGGAACATTACAATGAGCGGTTCTTC

v_gene: TRBV20-1
j_gene: TRBJ2-5
d_gene: -
abundance: -
CDR3aa: CSTKETQYF
CDR3nt: TGCAGTACTAAAGAGACCCAGTACTTC

v_gene: TRBV2
j_gene: TRBJ2-3
d_gene: TRBD2
abundance: -
CDR3aa: CASTGLGDTQYF
CDR3nt: TGTGCCAGCACTGGACTAGGAGATACGCAGTATTTT

v_gene: TRBV4-2
j_gene: TRBJ1-4
d_gene: -
abundance: many
CDR3aa: CASSAPTATNEKLFF
CDR3nt: TGTGCCAGCAGCGCCCCGACAGCAACTAATGAAAAACTGTTTTTT

v_gene: TRBV14
j_gene: TRBJ1-2
d_gene: -
abundance: few
CDR3aa: CASSQDYGRITYGYTF
CDR3nt: TGTGCCAGCAGCCAAGATTATGGCAGAATAACCTATGGCTACACCTTC

v_gene: TRBV4-1
j_gene: TRBJ2-1
d_gene: TRBD1
abundance: few
CDR3aa: CASSQGAGGNEQFF
CDR3nt: TGCGCCAGCAGCCAAGGGGCAGGGGGCAATGAGCAGTTCTTC

v_gene: TRBV5-6
j_gene: TRBJ1-4
d_gene: -
abundance: few
CDR3aa: CASSRDRRDNEKLFF
CDR3nt: TGTGCCAGCAGCCGTGACAGGCGGGATAATGAAAAACTGTTTTTT

v_gene: TRBV4-2
j_gene: TRBJ2-3
d_gene: -
abundance: few
CDR3aa: CASSQDGPPSTDTQYF
CDR3nt: TGTGCCAGCAGCCAAGATGGACCACCCAGCACAGATACGCAGTATTTT

v_gene: TRBV3-1
j_gene: TRBJ1-2
d_gene: -
abundance: -
CDR3aa: CASSQETSPNNYGYTF
CDR3nt: TGTGCCAGCAGCCAAGAGACCAGCCCCAATAACTATGGCTACACCTTC

v_gene: TRBV9
j_gene: TRBJ1-1
d_gene: TRBD1
abundance: -
CDR3aa: CASSDRDRGPNTEAFF
CDR3nt: TGTGCCAGCAGCGACCGGGACAGGGGACCGAACACTGAAGCTTTCTTT

v_gene: TRBV10-3
j_gene: TRBJ2-5
d_gene: -
abundance: -
CDR3aa: CAIAQGPKAQYF
CDR3nt: TGTGCCATCGCCCAAGGGCCGAAGGCCCAGTACTTC

v_gene: TRBV19
j_gene: TRBJ2-1
d_gene: -
abundance: few
CDR3aa: CASSPDRALYNEQFF
CDR3nt: TGTGCCAGTAGTCCCGACAGAGCTTTATACAATGAGCAGTTCTTC

v_gene: TRBV12-3/TRBV12-4
j_gene: TRBJ2-3
d_gene: TRBD2
abundance: -
CDR3aa: CASSLGTSDTDTQYF
CDR3nt: TGTGCCAGCAGTTTAGGGACTAGCGACACAGATACGCAGTATTTT

v_gene: TRBV7-9
j_gene: TRBJ2-5
d_gene: -
abundance: few
CDR3aa: CASSVRGGPKETQYF
CDR3nt: TGTGCCAGCAGCGTACGGGGTGGGCCTAAAGAGACCCAGTACTTC

v_gene: TRBV20-1
j_gene: TRBJ1-2
d_gene: TRBD1
abundance: -
CDR3aa: CSAFSNPGTASYGYTF
CDR3nt: TGCAGTGCTTTCAGCAACCCCGGGACAGCGAGCTATGGCTACACCTTC

v_gene: TRBV6-1
j_gene: TRBJ2-7
d_gene: TRBD1
abundance: -
CDR3aa: CASMGQGNEQYF
CDR3nt: TGTGCCAGCATGGGACAGGGGAACGAGCAGTACTTC

v_gene: TRBV7-4
j_gene: TRBJ1-2
d_gene: -
abundance: -
CDR3aa: CASSLGPGRDGYTF
CDR3nt: TGTGCCAGCAGCTTGGGTCCCGGGAGGGATGGCTACACCTTC

v_gene: TRBV6-2/TRBV6-3
j_gene: TRBJ2-1
d_gene: TRBD2
abundance: -
CDR3aa: CASSWTSRRDEQFF
CDR3nt: TGTGCCAGCAGTTGGACTAGCCGAAGGGATGAGCAGTTCTTC

v_gene: TRBV7-8
j_gene: TRBJ1-2
d_gene: -
abundance: few
CDR3aa: CASSLARRTGGYTF
CDR3nt: TGTGCCAGCAGCTTAGCGCGCCGGACGGGGGGCTACACCTTC

v_gene: TRBV7-2
j_gene: TRBJ1-4
d_gene: TRBD1
abundance: many
CDR3aa: CASSRTGGELQEKLFF
CDR3nt: TGTGCCAGCAGCCGGACAGGGGGCGAGCTACAAGAAAAACTGTTTTTT

v_gene: TRBV6-6
j_gene: TRBJ2-1
d_gene: TRBD2
abundance: -
CDR3aa: CASSYLRGGNEQFF
CDR3nt: TGTGCCAGCAGTTATCTTCGGGGGGGCAATGAGCAGTTCTTC

v_gene: TRBV6-6
j_gene: TRBJ1-4
d_gene: TRBD1
abundance: -
CDR3aa: CASRSGTVLRGKKLFF
CDR3nt: TGTGCCAGCAGATCCGGGACAGTCCTACGGGGTAAAAAACTGTTTTTT

v_gene: TRBV6-1
j_gene: TRBJ2-3
d_gene: -
abundance: few
CDR3aa: CASSVSTHTDTQYF
CDR3nt: TGTGCCAGCAGTGTTTCGACTCACACAGATACGCAGTATTTT

v_gene: TRBV6-2/TRBV6-3
j_gene: TRBJ2-1
d_gene: TRBD2
abundance: -
CDR3aa: CASSLTSGLYNEQFF
CDR3nt: TGTGCCAGCAGTTTAACTAGCGGGCTCTACAATGAGCAGTTCTTC

v_gene: TRBV5-6
j_gene: TRBJ1-1
d_gene: -
abundance: -
CDR3aa: CASSQMTGGGTEAFF
CDR3nt: TGTGCCAGCAGCCAAATGACAGGAGGTGGTACTGAAGCTTTCTTT

v_gene: TRBV5-1
j_gene: TRBJ2-7
d_gene: -
abundance: few
CDR3aa: CASSSDPGGYEQYF
CDR3nt: TGCGCCAGCAGCTCGGACCCTGGAGGCTACGAGCAGTACTTC

v_gene: TRBV21-1
j_gene: TRBJ1-5
d_gene: -
abundance: few
CDR3aa: CASPTVGLLGHF
CDR3nt: TGTGCCAGCCCCACGGTGGGGCTCCTGGGGCATTTT

v_gene: TRBV3-1
j_gene: TRBJ1-4
d_gene: -
abundance: few
CDR3aa: CASSQTRTNEKLFF
CDR3nt: TGTGCCAGCAGCCAGACAAGAACTAATGAAAAACTGTTTTTT

v_gene: TRBV11-2
j_gene: TRBJ1-1
d_gene: TRBD1
abundance: few
CDR3aa: CASSSTGQGTEAFF
CDR3nt: TGTGCCAGCAGCTCAACAGGACAGGGCACTGAAGCTTTCTTT

v_gene: TRBV5-5
j_gene: TRBJ1-5
d_gene: -
abundance: -
CDR3aa: CASSGAGTENQPQHF
CDR3nt: TGTGCCAGCAGCGGCGCCGGGACCGAGAATCAGCCCCAGCATTTT

v_gene: TRBV5-1
j_gene: TRBJ1-6
d_gene: -
abundance: -
CDR3aa: CASSFDGQDNSPLHF
CDR3nt: TGCGCCAGCAGCTTCGACGGGCAAGACAATTCACCCCTCCACTTT

v_gene: TRBV7-2
j_gene: TRBJ2-4
d_gene: -
abundance: few
CDR3aa: CASSLTGQGMIQYF
CDR3nt: TGTGCCAGCAGCTTAACGGGCCAGGGGATGATTCAGTACTTC